What follows are 17 T cell receptor beta chains derived from one specimen sequenced in a study of blood T cells in healthy people across ages. Next came a second PCR, run for about 7 to 12 cycles, which used a sample-barcoded 5' primer along with a J-beta primer mix. One entry per CDR3 protein results from TCRdb running MiXCR on the 5' RACE reads. This sample has 780,000 or so distinct CDR3 sequences, with around three fifths found just once. Specimen: blood. The receptor set was obtained from a middle-aged man in good health.

This clonotype has a handful of counts. This chain joins TRBV12-3 or TRBV12-4 and TRBJ1-5; no firm D call. The CDR3 covers 19 residues. V was trimmed by 6 bases and J by 0 bases, leaving 24 bases between them. The CDR3 DNA reads TGTGCCAGCAGACTGGGCTCGACAAGACGCAATAATAGCAATCAGCCCCAGCATTTT. Translating it yields CASRLGSTRRNNSNQPQHF.

The J gene is TRBJ2-1, the V gene TRBV29-1; 8 nucleotides align to TRBD1. CDR3 length: 14 amino acids. Germline trimming cut 6 bases from V and 4 bases from J; bases unmatched to any gene: 8. Germline CDR1 SQVTM, CDR2 ANQGSEA. The CDR3 is CSVPTGADYNEQFF. The CDR3, as DNA: TGCAGCGTCCCGACAGGGGCGGATTACAATGAGCAGTTCTTC.

About this clonotype: One junction end disagrees with the germline gene, perhaps due to a read error. The chain employs TRBV7-2 and TRBJ1-2; 9 bases match TRBD1. The V gene's germline CDR1 is SGHTA and CDR2 FQGNSA. The CDR3 consists of 16 residues. The CDR3 loop is CAGSSDPGQGWRGYTF. The DNA of the CDR3 is TGTGCCGGCAGCTCTGATCCGGGACAGGGCTGGCGAGGCTACACCTTC.

CDR3 sequence reads: CASSLFTGGDQETQYF. The CDR3 DNA reads TGTGCCAGCAGTCTTTTCACGGGGGGGGATCAAGAGACCCAGTACTTC. The chain carries TRBV12-3 or TRBV12-4 and TRBJ2-5; TRBD2 aligns across 8 bases. Trimming removed 5 bases from V and 2 bases from J; junction bases left unmatched: 10. There are 16 residues in the CDR3.

The CDR3 sequence: CASSRTLAGPRTDTQYF. The CDR3 DNA reads as TGTGCCAGCAGTAGGACCTTAGCGGGCCCCCGCACAGATACGCAGTATTTT. The chain joins TRBV27 to TRBJ2-3; TRBD2 agrees at 7 bases. Germline CDR1 MNHEY, CDR2 SMNVEV (reference sequence). V lost 5 bases, J lost 1 base, and 12 bases stayed unmatched. This CDR3 comprises 17 residues.

This clonotype has ten or more counts. This chain joins TRBV29-1 and TRBJ2-7; D remains ambiguous. The CDR3 has 12 amino acids. Germline CDR1 reads SQVTM; CDR2 reads ANQGSEA. Trimming cost V 6 bases and J 2 bases, with 11 bases left between them. CDR3 loop: CSVSDGTYEQYF. The DNA of the CDR3 is TGCAGCGTCTCCGACGGTACCTACGAGCAGTACTTC.

This clonotype has only a few counts. The chain uses TRBV4-3 and TRBJ2-7, with no clear D. V gave up 4 bases and J gave up 4 bases, with 11 bases separating them. The CDR3 has 13 amino acids. From germline, CDR1 is LGHNA and CDR2 YSLEER. The CDR3, as DNA: TGCGCCAGCAGCCCGGACCAAGGATACGAGCAGTACTTC. As protein: CASSPDQGYEQYF.

This chain links TRBV29-1 with TRBJ2-1, with D perhaps being TRBD1 or TRBD2 (6 bases each). The CDR3 totals 12 residues. The germline CDR1 and CDR2 sequences are SQVTM and ANQGSEA. CDR3 in amino acids: CQVGGAYNEQFF. The DNA of the CDR3 is TGCCAGGTCGGGGGCGCCTACAATGAGCAGTTCTTC.

The rearrangement uses TRBV20-1 and TRBJ2-4; D perhaps matches TRBD2 (6 bases). CDR3 length: 13 residues. V lost 3 bases to trimming and J lost 3 bases, with 9 bases between them. The germline V gene encodes CDR1 DFQATT and CDR2 SNEGSKA (reference sequence). This CDR3 is CSASSGSKNIQYF. CDR3 in DNA: TGCAGTGCTAGTAGCGGCAGCAAAAACATTCAGTACTTC.

The chain uses TRBV2 and TRBJ2-3; D remains unclear. V was trimmed by 3 bases and J by 5 bases, leaving 9 bases between them. Germline CDR1 is SNHLY and CDR2 is FYNNEI. The CDR3 is 13 amino acids. CDR3 bases: TGTGCCAGCAGTGAGGAAAGGGAAGATACGCAGTATTTT. Translated: CASSEEREDTQYF.

J is TRBJ1-1 and V is TRBV5-1; TRBD1 might be the D (5 bases). V lost 4 bases and J lost 0, with 13 bases in between. The germline V gene encodes CDR1 SGHRS and CDR2 YFSETQ. CDR3 length equals 15 residues. In DNA, the CDR3 is TGCGCCAGCAGCGAGGCGACAGAAATGAACACTGAAGCTTTCTTT. The encoded protein is CASSEATEMNTEAFF.

Here the CDR3 reads CATSPSGGYEKLFF. In DNA, the CDR3 is TGTGCCACCAGTCCCTCCGGAGGATATGAAAAACTGTTTTTT. The J gene is TRBJ1-4, the V gene TRBV24-1; no clear D gene. Deletions cut 6 bases from V and 6 bases from J, with 13 bases between. CDR1 KGHDR and CDR2 SFDVKD come from the germline V gene. The CDR3 extends over 14 amino acids.

This clonotype was counted only a few times. The chain uses TRBV12-3 or TRBV12-4 and TRBJ1-4, with TRBD1 matching 7 bases. V lost 6 bases and J lost 8; bases outside the gene matches: 3. There are 12 residues in the CDR3. DNA for the CDR3: TGTGCCAGCAGCCGGGGACAGGAAAAACTGTTTTTT. This encodes CASSRGQEKLFF.

In its sample, this clonotype was seen a few times. The CDR3 DNA is TGTGCCAGCAGTTACTCAGAGACCGGGGAGCTGTTTTTT. This encodes CASSYSETGELFF. The J gene is TRBJ2-2, the V gene TRBV6-2 or TRBV6-3; D gene uncertain. The CDR3 extends over 13 amino acids. V lost 0 bases and J 5 bases, leaving 4 bases between the germline ends. Germline CDR1 reads MNHEY; CDR2 reads SVGEGT.

The genes are TRBV29-1 and TRBJ2-7, with 9 bases aligning to TRBD1. In germline, CDR1 is SQVTM, CDR2 ANQGSEA. Trimming at V came to 6 bases and at J to 3 bases, leaving 12 bases not matched to a gene. The CDR3 spans 15 residues. In nucleotides, the CDR3 is TGCAGCGTAGGTACCGGGACAGGGTCGGTCTACGAGCAGTACTTC. Translated, it gives CSVGTGTGSVYEQYF.

The chain has TRBV10-3 and TRBJ2-5, with D possibly matching TRBD1 (5 bases). CDR3 length: 14 residues. The germline gives CDR1 ENHRY, CDR2 SYGVKD. The ends were cut back, 4 bases at V and 2 bases at J, with 11 bases in the middle. CDR3 region: CAISVGTGQETQYF. The CDR3, as DNA: TGTGCCATCAGTGTCGGTACAGGACAAGAGACCCAGTACTTC.

This sequence joins TRBV30 and TRBJ1-1; 7 nucleotides agree with TRBD1. Per germline, CDR1 GTSNPN and CDR2 SVGIG (reference sequence). V was pared by 6 bases and J by 9 bases, with 7 bases of the junction left unmatched. The CDR3 is 11 residues long. The CDR3 region is CACDREAQAFF. CDR3 coding DNA: TGTGCCTGCGACAGGGAAGCTCAAGCTTTCTTT.